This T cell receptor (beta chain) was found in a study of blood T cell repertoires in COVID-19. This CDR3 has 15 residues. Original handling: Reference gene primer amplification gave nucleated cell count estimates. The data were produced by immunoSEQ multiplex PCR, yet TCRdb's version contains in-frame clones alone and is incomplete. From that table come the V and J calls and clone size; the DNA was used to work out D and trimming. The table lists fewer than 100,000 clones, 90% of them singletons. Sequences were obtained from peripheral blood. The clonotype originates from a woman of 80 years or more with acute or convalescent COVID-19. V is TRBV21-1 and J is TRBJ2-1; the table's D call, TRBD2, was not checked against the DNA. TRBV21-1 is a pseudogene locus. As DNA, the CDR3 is TGTGCCAGCAGCCTCCCGGAGGCCGAATACAATGAGCAGTTCTTC. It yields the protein CASSLPEAEYNEQFF.